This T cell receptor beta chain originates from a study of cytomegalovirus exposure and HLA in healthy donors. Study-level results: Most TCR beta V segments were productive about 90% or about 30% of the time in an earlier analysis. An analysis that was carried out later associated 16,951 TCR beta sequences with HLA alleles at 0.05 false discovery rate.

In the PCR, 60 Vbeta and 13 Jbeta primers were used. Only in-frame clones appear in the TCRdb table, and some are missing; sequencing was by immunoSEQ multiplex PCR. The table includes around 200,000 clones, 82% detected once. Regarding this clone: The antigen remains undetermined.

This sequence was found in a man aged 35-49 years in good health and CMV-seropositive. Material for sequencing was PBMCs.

In DNA form, the CDR3 reads TGTGCCACCAGCAGGGAACTAGCGGGACGATGGTCCTTCTACGAGCAGTACTTC. This gives the protein CATSRELAGRWSFYEQYF. The rearrangement uses TRBV15 and TRBJ2-7, with 10 bases fitting TRBD2. Germline assignment: CDR1 LNHNV and CDR2 YYDKDF (reference sequence). The CDR3 spans 18 residues. V lost 3 bases and J lost 3; bases outside the gene matches: 14.